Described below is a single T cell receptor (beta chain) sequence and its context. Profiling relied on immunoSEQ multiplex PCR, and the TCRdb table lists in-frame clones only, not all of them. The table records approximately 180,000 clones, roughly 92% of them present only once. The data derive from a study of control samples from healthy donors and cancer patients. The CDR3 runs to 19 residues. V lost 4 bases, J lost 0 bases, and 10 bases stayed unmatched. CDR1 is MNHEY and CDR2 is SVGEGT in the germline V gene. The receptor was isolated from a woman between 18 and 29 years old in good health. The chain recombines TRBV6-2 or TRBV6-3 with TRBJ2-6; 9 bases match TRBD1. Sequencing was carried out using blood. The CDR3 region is CASSLHEGQGNSGANVLTF. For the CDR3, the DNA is TGTGCCAGCAGTTTGCACGAAGGACAGGGGAACTCTGGGGCCAACGTCCTGACTTTC.